The source of this TCR beta chain is a study of OX40 agonist ivuxolimab in advanced cancers. In the study overall: The study gave patients intravenous ivuxolimab at 0.01 to 10 mg/kg every 2 weeks. Of the participants, approximately 44% had some prior anti-PD-1, anti-PD-L1 or anti-CTLA-4 therapy, which was allowed. Dose-escalation patients suffered from hepatocellular carcinoma, melanoma, renal cell or head and neck cancer.

Profiled with immunoSEQ multiplex PCR; TCRdb holds only in-frame clones, not every one. This sample yields 65,000 to 70,000 clones, of which roughly 80% are seen a single time; about 1.6% belongs to the top ten. The J segment lost 4 bases and the V segment lost 7 bases, leaving 7 bases of the junction unmatched. Germline V gives CDR1 MNHNS, CDR2 SASEGT. This CDR3 is 15 amino acids long. Sequences were derived from CD4+ or CD8+ T cells sorted from blood, sampled in a trial of the OX40 agonist ivuxolimab. The J gene is TRBJ2-2, the V gene TRBV6-1, with TRBD1 identical over 9 bases. This TCR derives from an adult with an advanced solid tumor such as melanoma, head and neck, liver or kidney cancer. CDR3 residues: CASTRQGDGTGELFF. CDR3 coding DNA: TGTGCCAGCACACGACAGGGGGACGGCACCGGGGAGCTGTTTTTT.